This TCR beta chain derives from a study of cytomegalovirus exposure and HLA in healthy donors. The study, taken as a whole, reports: Most CMV-associated TCR beta chains appeared HLA-restricted in a later analysis. Later examination showed HLA-associated TCR beta chains had greater clonal expansion than equally common others. Immune exposure was documented only through CMV serostatus. TCR sequences were mostly rare, though some public TCRs occurred in many donors.

Worth noting for this clone: Its antigen is not identified.

The PCR made use of 60 Vbeta and 13 Jbeta primers. Using immunoSEQ multiplex PCR, the repertoire was profiled, and TCRdb retains in-frame clones only, with some absent. The data show 60,000 to 95,000 clones, roughly 82% seen once. This CDR3 has 14 residues. Losses at the gene ends were 7 bases for V and 3 bases for J; bases not matched to a gene: 3. Germline V gene sequence: CDR1 MRHNA, CDR2 SNTAGT. V gene TRBV6-4 combines with J gene TRBJ1-5, with TRBD1 identical over 10 bases. The clonotype originates from a man between 65 and 85 years old in good health and CMV-seropositive. Specimen: PBMCs. For the CDR3, the DNA is TGTGCCAGCAACGGGACAGGGGTCAATCAGCCCCAGCATTTT. Protein product: CASNGTGVNQPQHF.